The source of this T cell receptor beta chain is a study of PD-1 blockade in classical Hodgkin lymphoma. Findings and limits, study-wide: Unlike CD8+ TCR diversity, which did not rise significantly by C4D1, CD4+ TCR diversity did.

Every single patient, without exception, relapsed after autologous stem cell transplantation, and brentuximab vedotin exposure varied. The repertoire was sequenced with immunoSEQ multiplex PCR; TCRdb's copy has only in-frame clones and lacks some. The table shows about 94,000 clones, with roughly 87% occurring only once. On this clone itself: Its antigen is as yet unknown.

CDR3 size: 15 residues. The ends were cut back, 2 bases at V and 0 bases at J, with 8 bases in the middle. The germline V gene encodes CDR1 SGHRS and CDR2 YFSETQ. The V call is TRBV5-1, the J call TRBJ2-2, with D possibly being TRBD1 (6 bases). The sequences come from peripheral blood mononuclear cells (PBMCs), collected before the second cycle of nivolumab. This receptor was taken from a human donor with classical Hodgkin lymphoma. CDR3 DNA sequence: TGCGCCAGCAGCTTCCAGGGGCCGAACACCGGGGAGCTGTTTTTT. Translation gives CASSFQGPNTGELFF.